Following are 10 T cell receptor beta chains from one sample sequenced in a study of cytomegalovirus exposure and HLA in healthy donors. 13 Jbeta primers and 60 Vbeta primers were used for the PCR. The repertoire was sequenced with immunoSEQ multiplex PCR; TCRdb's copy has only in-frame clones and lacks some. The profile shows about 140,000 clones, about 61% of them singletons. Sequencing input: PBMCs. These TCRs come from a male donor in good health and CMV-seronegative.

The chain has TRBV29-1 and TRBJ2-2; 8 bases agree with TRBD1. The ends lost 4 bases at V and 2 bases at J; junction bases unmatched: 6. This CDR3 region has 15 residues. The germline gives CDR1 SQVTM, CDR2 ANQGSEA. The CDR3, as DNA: TGCAGCGTTGGGGGACAGGTGGTTAACACCGGGGAGCTGTTTTTT. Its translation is CSVGGQVVNTGELFF.

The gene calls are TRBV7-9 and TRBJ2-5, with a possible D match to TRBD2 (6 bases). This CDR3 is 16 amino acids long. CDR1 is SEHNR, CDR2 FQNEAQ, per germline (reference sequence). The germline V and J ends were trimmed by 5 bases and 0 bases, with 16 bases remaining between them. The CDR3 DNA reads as TGTGCCAGCAGCAACCGGGACTCACGGTACCAAGAGACCCAGTACTTC. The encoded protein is CASSNRDSRYQETQYF. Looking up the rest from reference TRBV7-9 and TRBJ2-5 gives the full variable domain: DTGVSQNPRHKITKRGQNVTFRCDPISEHNRLYWYRQTLGQGPEFLTYFQNEAQLEKSRLLSDRFSAERPKGSFSTLEIQRTEQGDSAMYLCASSNRDSRYQETQYFGPGTRLLVL.

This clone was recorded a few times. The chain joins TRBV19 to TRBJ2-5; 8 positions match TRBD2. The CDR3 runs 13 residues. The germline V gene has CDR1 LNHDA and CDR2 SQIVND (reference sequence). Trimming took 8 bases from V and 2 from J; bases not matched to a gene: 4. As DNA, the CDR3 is TGTGCCAGTCGTGTAGCGGGGCAAGAGACCCAGTACTTC. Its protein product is CASRVAGQETQYF.

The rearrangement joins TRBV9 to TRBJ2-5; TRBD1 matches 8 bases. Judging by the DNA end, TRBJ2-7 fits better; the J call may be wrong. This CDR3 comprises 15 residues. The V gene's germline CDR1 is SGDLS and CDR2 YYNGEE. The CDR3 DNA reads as TGTGCCAGCAGCGTAGGACAGGGGAGAGCCTACGAGCAGTACTTC. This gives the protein CASSVGQGRAYEQYF.

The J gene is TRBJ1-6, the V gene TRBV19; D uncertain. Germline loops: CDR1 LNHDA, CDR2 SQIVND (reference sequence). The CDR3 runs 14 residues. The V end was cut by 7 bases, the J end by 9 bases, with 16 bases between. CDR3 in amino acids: CASKPAGGPSPLHF. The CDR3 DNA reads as TGTGCCAGTAAACCGGCGGGTGGTCCTTCACCCCTCCACTTT. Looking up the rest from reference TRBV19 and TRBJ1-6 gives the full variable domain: DGGITQSPKYLFRKEGQNVTLSCEQNLNHDAMYWYRQDPGQGLRLIYYSQIVNDFQKGDIAEGYSVSREKKESFPLTVTSAQKNPTAFYLCASKPAGGPSPLHFGNGTRLTVT.

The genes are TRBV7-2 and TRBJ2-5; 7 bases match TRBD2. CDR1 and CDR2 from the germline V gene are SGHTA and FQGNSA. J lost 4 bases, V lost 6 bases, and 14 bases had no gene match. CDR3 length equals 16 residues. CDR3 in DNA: TGTGCCAGCAGTCAAAACGGGGGGATGGTTGGAGAGACCCAGTACTTC. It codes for CASSQNGGMVGETQYF.

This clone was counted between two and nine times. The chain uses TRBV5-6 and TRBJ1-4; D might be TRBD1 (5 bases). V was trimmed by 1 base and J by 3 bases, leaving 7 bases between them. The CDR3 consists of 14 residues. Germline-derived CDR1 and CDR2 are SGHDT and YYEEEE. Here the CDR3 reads CASSLIGANEKLFF. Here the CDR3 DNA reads TGTGCCAGCAGCTTGATAGGGGCTAATGAAAAACTGTTTTTT.

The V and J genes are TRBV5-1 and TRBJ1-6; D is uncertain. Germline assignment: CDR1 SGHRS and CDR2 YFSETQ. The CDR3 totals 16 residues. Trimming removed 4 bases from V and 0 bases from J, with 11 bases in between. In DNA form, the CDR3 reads TGCGCCAGCAGCGATGCGGGTAGCTCCTATAATTCACCCCTCCACTTT. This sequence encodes CASSDAGSSYNSPLHF.

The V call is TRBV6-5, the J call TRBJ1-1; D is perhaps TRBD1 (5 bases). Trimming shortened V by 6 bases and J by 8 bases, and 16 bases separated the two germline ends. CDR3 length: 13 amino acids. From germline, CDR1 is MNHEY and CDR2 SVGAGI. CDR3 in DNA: TGTGCCAGCAGACTACAGGCAGACGGAGAAGCTTTCTTT. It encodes CASRLQADGEAFF.

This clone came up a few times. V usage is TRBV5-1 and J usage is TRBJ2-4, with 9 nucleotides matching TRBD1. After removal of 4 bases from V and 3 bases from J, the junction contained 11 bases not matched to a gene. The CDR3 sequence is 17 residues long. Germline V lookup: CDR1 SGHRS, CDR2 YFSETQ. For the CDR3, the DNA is TGCGCCAGCAGCAACCGACAGGGGGATTTGGACAAAAACATTCAGTACTTC. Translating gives CASSNRQGDLDKNIQYF.